Listed below are T cell receptor beta chains from one sample, sequenced in a study of cytomegalovirus exposure and HLA in healthy donors. Some clones are missing from TCRdb's copy, which holds only in-frame ones; the method was immunoSEQ multiplex PCR. This table has tens of thousands of clones, 65% to 70% appearing once. The sequenced sample was PBMCs. The receptor source for this set is a man in his forties in good health and CMV-seropositive. Each CDR3 is given with its conserved first and last residue. The order of the fields is V gene, clone size, D gene, J gene, CDR3 DNA, CDR3 protein. A D gene is named only where the DNA matches it firmly. The size field is filled for only some rows; it gives once, few, many or a size class.

V: TRBV6-4; size: few; D: NA; J: TRBJ2-6; DNA: TGTGCCAGCAGTGACGGGGGCAGCCCTGGGGCCAACGTCCTGACTTTC; CDR3: CASSDGGSPGANVLTF
V: TRBV19; size: few; D: NA; J: TRBJ2-7; DNA: TGTGCCAGTAGTTCAAGGACTGGGAACTACGAGCAGTACTTC; CDR3: CASSSRTGNYEQYF
V: TRBV30; size: once; D: TRBD1; J: TRBJ2-7; DNA: TGTGCCTGGGATTCCGGGACAGCAACCTACGAGCAGTACTTC; CDR3: CAWDSGTATYEQYF
V: TRBV27; size: NA; D: TRBD1; J: TRBJ1-1; DNA: TGTGCCAGCAGTACCGGGACAGGGGAGAACACTGAAGCTTTCTTT; CDR3: CASSTGTGENTEAFF
V: TRBV2; size: NA; D: TRBD1; J: TRBJ1-3; DNA: TGTGCCAGTGTACAGGGGGAGTCTGGAAACACCATATATTTT; CDR3: CASVQGESGNTIYF
V: TRBV6-1; size: few; D: TRBD2; J: TRBJ2-7; DNA: TGTGCCAGCAGTGAAAGTTTGGGGGGGACCTACGAGCAGTACTTC; CDR3: CASSESLGGTYEQYF
V: TRBV15; size: NA; D: TRBD2; J: TRBJ2-3; DNA: TGTGCCACCAGGAGGGGAGGGGATACGCAGTATTTT; CDR3: CATRRGGDTQYF
V: TRBV18; size: NA; D: TRBD1; J: TRBJ2-7; DNA: TGTGCCAGCTCACGCCGGACAGGGGGCTACGAGCAGTACTTC; CDR3: CASSRRTGGYEQYF
V: TRBV6-5; size: few; D: NA; J: TRBJ1-1; DNA: TGTGCCAGCAGTCTAGCCCTTATGAACACTGAAGCTTTCTTT; CDR3: CASSLALMNTEAFF
V: TRBV13; size: NA; D: TRBD1; J: TRBJ2-2; DNA: TGTGCCAGCAGCTTACAGGGGGCGAACACCGGGGAGCTGTTTTTT; CDR3: CASSLQGANTGELFF
V: TRBV13; size: NA; D: TRBD1; J: TRBJ1-2; DNA: TGTGCCAGCAGCGCACAGGGGCGAGTCGGCTATGGCTACACCTTC; CDR3: CASSAQGRVGYGYTF
V: TRBV14; size: NA; D: NA; J: TRBJ1-2; DNA: TGTGCCAGCAGCCCTTTGGACAGCGGCTATGGCTACACCTTC; CDR3: CASSPLDSGYGYTF
V: TRBV4-1; size: few; D: NA; J: TRBJ1-2; DNA: TGCGCCAGCAGCCAAGCGGCCCAGGCAATCCAACGCTATGGCTACACCTTC; CDR3: CASSQAAQAIQRYGYTF
V: TRBV30; size: NA; D: NA; J: TRBJ2-2; DNA: TGTGCCTGGAGGGGCGGGGTGCTCACCGGGGAGCTGTTTTTT; CDR3: CAWRGGVLTGELFF
V: TRBV18; size: NA; D: NA; J: TRBJ1-2; DNA: TGTGCCAGCTCCCCCGACAGAGACTATGGCTACACCTTC; CDR3: CASSPDRDYGYTF
V: TRBV19; size: NA; D: NA; J: TRBJ2-7; DNA: TGTGCCAGTAGTATCGCTGGACACCTTACCTACGAGCAGTACTTC; CDR3: CASSIAGHLTYEQYF
V: TRBV27; size: NA; D: NA; J: TRBJ2-2; DNA: TGTGCCAGCTCGGGGGTTACCACCGGGGAGCTGTTTTTT; CDR3: CASSGVTTGELFF
V: TRBV7-8; size: NA; D: NA; J: TRBJ1-5; DNA: TGTGCCAGCAGCCTAGGGGGGCAGGGGCGTCGCAATCAGCCCCAGCATTTT; CDR3: CASSLGGQGRRNQPQHF
V: TRBV7-3; size: few; D: NA; J: TRBJ1-5; DNA: TGTGCCAGCAGCCACCCCCCTCTCGAGAGGCGTCGGCAGTGGGATCAGCCCCAGCATTTT; CDR3: CASSHPPLERRRQWDQPQHF
V: TRBV29-1; size: NA; D: TRBD2; J: TRBJ2-1; DNA: TGCAGCGTTGCTGGGACTAGCGGAACGTACAATGAGCAGTTCTTC; CDR3: CSVAGTSGTYNEQFF
V: TRBV12-5; size: NA; D: NA; J: TRBJ1-1; DNA: TGTGCTAGTGGTTTGAGGGAGGGCACTGAAGCTTTCTTT; CDR3: CASGLREGTEAFF
V: TRBV5-4; size: NA; D: NA; J: TRBJ1-2; DNA: TGTGCCAGCAGCCCCTCCGGGGGATCCCCTAACTATGGCTACACCTTC; CDR3: CASSPSGGSPNYGYTF
V: TRBV30; size: few; D: NA; J: TRBJ1-4; DNA: TGTGCCTGGAGTCCCTCGCGTAATGAAAAACTGTTTTTT; CDR3: CAWSPSRNEKLFF
V: TRBV7-2; size: NA; D: TRBD1; J: TRBJ1-4; DNA: TGTGCCAGCAGCCCCCGACAGGGACCTGAAAAACTGTTTTTT; CDR3: CASSPRQGPEKLFF
V: TRBV19; size: once; D: NA; J: TRBJ2-7; DNA: TGTGCCAGTAGTGTCAGTCGGAGCTCCTACGAGCAGTACTTC; CDR3: CASSVSRSSYEQYF
V: TRBV28; size: NA; D: TRBD1; J: TRBJ1-2; DNA: TGTGCCAGCAGCCTTCAGGGGGATGGCTACACCTTC; CDR3: CASSLQGDGYTF
V: TRBV30; size: NA; D: NA; J: TRBJ1-5; DNA: TGTGCCTGGAGTGTACGGAGGCTCTCGACGAGCAATCAGCCCCAGCATTTT; CDR3: CAWSVRRLSTSNQPQHF
V: TRBV5-1; size: NA; D: TRBD1; J: TRBJ2-5; DNA: TGCGCCAGCAGCAGAACCGGGACAGCCCAAGAGACCCAGTACTTC; CDR3: CASSRTGTAQETQYF
V: TRBV14; size: NA; D: NA; J: TRBJ1-5; DNA: TGTGCCAGCAGCCAAGATGTCCAGGGGAATCAGCCCCAGCATTTT; CDR3: CASSQDVQGNQPQHF
V: TRBV7-2; size: NA; D: NA; J: TRBJ2-7; DNA: TGTGCCAGCAGCTTAGGGGGGCAGGGCATCTCCTACGAGCAGTACTTC; CDR3: CASSLGGQGISYEQYF
V: TRBV29-1; size: few; D: NA; J: TRBJ1-2; DNA: TGCAGCGTAGGAACCGGGGTCTCTGACTATGGCTACACCTTC; CDR3: CSVGTGVSDYGYTF
V: TRBV6-1; size: NA; D: NA; J: TRBJ1-2; DNA: TGTGCCAGCAGTGAAGGGGGCATCTTAAACTATGGCTACACCTTC; CDR3: CASSEGGILNYGYTF
V: TRBV28; size: NA; D: TRBD1; J: TRBJ1-2; DNA: TGTGCCAGCAGTCAATCGACAGGGCCTAACTATGGCTACACCTTC; CDR3: CASSQSTGPNYGYTF
V: TRBV7-2; size: NA; D: NA; J: TRBJ1-5; DNA: TGTGCCAGCAGCCAAGGGGTGCCGAATAGCAATCAGCCCCAGCATTTT; CDR3: CASSQGVPNSNQPQHF
V: TRBV5-8; size: NA; D: NA; J: TRBJ2-7; DNA: TGTGCCAGCAGCTTGGCCGCAGATACAGACTCCTACGAGCAGTACTTC; CDR3: CASSLAADTDSYEQYF
V: TRBV7-3; size: NA; D: TRBD1; J: TRBJ2-1; DNA: TGTGCCAGCAGCCGGACAGGGGGGGATTACAATGAGCAGTTCTTC; CDR3: CASSRTGGDYNEQFF
V: TRBV30; size: few; D: NA; J: TRBJ2-1; DNA: TGTGCCTGGAGTGTACAGTCGGGGAATGAGCAGTTCTTC; CDR3: CAWSVQSGNEQFF
V: TRBV6-5; size: NA; D: NA; J: TRBJ1-5; DNA: TGTGCCAGCAGTGGAGGGGTGGGGACCCAGCCCCAGCATTTT; CDR3: CASSGGVGTQPQHF
V: TRBV27; size: NA; D: NA; J: TRBJ2-1; DNA: TGTGCCAGTAAATCCGGGAGTAACTATGAGCAGTTCTTC; CDR3: CASKSGSNYEQFF
V: TRBV7-2; size: NA; D: NA; J: TRBJ1-1; DNA: TGCGCCAGCATCGAGGGGGGGTCGAACACTGAAGCTTTCTTT; CDR3: CASIEGGSNTEAFF
V: TRBV11-2; size: once; D: NA; J: TRBJ2-3; DNA: TGTGCCAGCAGCTTAGTACTAGCAGACTCCACAGATACGCAGTATTTT; CDR3: CASSLVLADSTDTQYF
V: TRBV6-5; size: NA; D: NA; J: TRBJ1-1; DNA: TGTGCCAGCAGTTACTTCGCTGGGGACATAGGGCAAGAAGCTTTCTTT; CDR3: CASSYFAGDIGQEAFF
V: TRBV28; size: NA; D: TRBD1; J: TRBJ2-3; DNA: TGTGCCAGCAGTCGTAGGGGGCAAACCCGCACAGATACGCAGTATTTT; CDR3: CASSRRGQTRTDTQYF
V: TRBV5-4; size: NA; D: NA; J: TRBJ1-3; DNA: TGTGCCAGCAGCTTGGGGGCAGGGTGGGACACCATATATTTT; CDR3: CASSLGAGWDTIYF
V: TRBV4-2; size: NA; D: TRBD2; J: TRBJ2-1; DNA: TGTGCCAGCAGCGCCCCACTAGCGGGAGTTGGCAATGAGCAGTTCTTC; CDR3: CASSAPLAGVGNEQFF
V: TRBV6-5; size: few; D: NA; J: TRBJ2-7; DNA: TGTGCCAGCAGCCCACTGACTGGATACGAGCAGTACTTC; CDR3: CASSPLTGYEQYF
V: TRBV6-1; size: few; D: TRBD1; J: TRBJ1-4; DNA: TGTGCCAGCAGTAAGGGACAGCTTAATGAAAAACTGTTTTTT; CDR3: CASSKGQLNEKLFF
V: TRBV2; size: NA; D: TRBD1; J: TRBJ1-2; DNA: TGTGCCAGCAGGGACAGGGTGGACTATGGCTACACCTTC; CDR3: CASRDRVDYGYTF
V: TRBV30; size: NA; D: NA; J: TRBJ2-2; DNA: TGTGCCTGCTCTGGGACTTCTTCCGGGGAGCTGTTTTTT; CDR3: CACSGTSSGELFF
V: TRBV19; size: NA; D: NA; J: TRBJ2-5; DNA: TGTGCCAGTAGTACCGCCCGGCTAGCAGAGACCCAGTACTTC; CDR3: CASSTARLAETQYF
V: TRBV15; size: few; D: NA; J: TRBJ2-5; DNA: TGTGCCACCAGCAAAGCAGGGGACCGAAAAGAGACCCAGTACTTC; CDR3: CATSKAGDRKETQYF
V: TRBV7-6; size: NA; D: TRBD1; J: TRBJ2-1; DNA: TGTGCCAGCAGCTCTAACCCGGGACAGGGTTACAATGAGCAGTTCTTC; CDR3: CASSSNPGQGYNEQFF
V: TRBV6-5; size: NA; D: NA; J: TRBJ1-2; DNA: TGTGCCAGCAGTTACTCTCCCAGGGGTAACTATGGCTACACCTTC; CDR3: CASSYSPRGNYGYTF
V: TRBV29-1; size: NA; D: NA; J: TRBJ1-4; DNA: TGCAGCGTGGGTCCCACCGGGACAATTAATGAAAAACTGTTTTTT; CDR3: CSVGPTGTINEKLFF
V: TRBV27; size: NA; D: TRBD2; J: TRBJ2-3; DNA: TGTGCCAGCAGTTTCGGGACTAGCGGGAGGTATACGCAGTATTTT; CDR3: CASSFGTSGRYTQYF
V: TRBV30; size: NA; D: NA; J: TRBJ2-1; DNA: TGTGCCTGGGACAGCTACAATGAGCAGTTCTTC; CDR3: CAWDSYNEQFF